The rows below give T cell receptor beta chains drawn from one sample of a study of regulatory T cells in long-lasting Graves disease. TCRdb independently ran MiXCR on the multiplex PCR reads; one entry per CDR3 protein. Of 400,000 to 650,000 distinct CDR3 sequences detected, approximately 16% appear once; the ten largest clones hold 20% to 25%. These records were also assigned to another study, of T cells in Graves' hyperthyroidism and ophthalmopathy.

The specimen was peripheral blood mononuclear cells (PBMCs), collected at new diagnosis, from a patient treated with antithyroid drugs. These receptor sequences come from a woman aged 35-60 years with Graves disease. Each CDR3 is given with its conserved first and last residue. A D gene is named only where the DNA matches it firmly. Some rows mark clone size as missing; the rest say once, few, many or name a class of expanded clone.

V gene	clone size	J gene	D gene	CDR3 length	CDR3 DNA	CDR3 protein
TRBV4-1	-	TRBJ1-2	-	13	TGCGCCAGCAGCGTCGGACAGCCCGAGGGCTACACCTTC	CASSVGQPEGYTF
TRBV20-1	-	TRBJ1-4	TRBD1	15	TGCAGTGCTAGGGGGACAGGGATTAGGAACGAAAAACTGTTTTTT	CSARGTGIRNEKLFF
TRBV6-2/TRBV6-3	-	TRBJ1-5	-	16	TGTGCCAGCAGTTCTAGCCTGGGGTATAGCAATCAGCCCCAGCATTTT	CASSSSLGYSNQPQHF
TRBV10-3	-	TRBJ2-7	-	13	TGTGCCATCGGGGCAGGGGACTTGCACGAGCAGTACTTC	CAIGAGDLHEQYF
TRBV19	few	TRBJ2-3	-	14	TGTGCCAGTAGTATAAACCAGGGCACAGATACGCAGTATTTT	CASSINQGTDTQYF
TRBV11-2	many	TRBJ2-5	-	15	TGTGCCAGCAGCTTAGCTCCGGCCTCCCAAGAGACCCAGTACTTC	CASSLAPASQETQYF
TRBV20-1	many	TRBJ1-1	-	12	TGCAGTGTTCCGACTGTGAACACTGAAGCTTTCTTT	CSVPTVNTEAFF
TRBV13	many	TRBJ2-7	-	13	TGTGCCAGCAGCACTGGACCGTCCTACGAGCAGTACTTC	CASSTGPSYEQYF
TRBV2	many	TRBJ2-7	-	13	TGTGCCAGCAGTGGGACCACAGTGTCCGAGCAGTACTTC	CASSGTTVSEQYF
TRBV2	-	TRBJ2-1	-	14	TGTGCCAGCACCGATAATTCTTGGAGCGATGAGCAGTTCTTC	CASTDNSWSDEQFF
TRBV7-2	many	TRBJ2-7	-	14	TGTGCCACTACTTTCCGGGATCCCTCCTACGAGCAGTACTTC	CATTFRDPSYEQYF
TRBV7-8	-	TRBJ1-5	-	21	TGTGCCAGCAGCTTAAGGGCCCCTGGAGGGGTGAGCTACTCTGGGGATCAGCCCCAGCATTTT	CASSLRAPGGVSYSGDQPQHF
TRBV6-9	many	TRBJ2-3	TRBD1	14	TGTGCCAGCAGTTACGGGACAGGGTCAGATACGCAGTATTTT	CASSYGTGSDTQYF
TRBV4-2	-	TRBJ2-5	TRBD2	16	TGTGCCAGCAGCCAAGATTCAAGCGGGGGGGAAGAGACCCAGTACTTC	CASSQDSSGGEETQYF
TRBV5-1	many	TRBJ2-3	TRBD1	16	TGCGCCAGCAGCTTCAGGGGGCGCGACGTGACAGATACGCAGTATTTT	CASSFRGRDVTDTQYF
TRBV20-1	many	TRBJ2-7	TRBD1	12	TGCAGTGCTTCCGACAGGGGTTACGAGCAGTACTTC	CSASDRGYEQYF